Below are 24 T cell receptor beta chains sequenced from a single sample in a study of blood T cell repertoires in COVID-19. Sequencing was performed with immunoSEQ multiplex PCR; in TCRdb, only in-frame clones are kept and a portion is missing. The data contain 350,000 to 400,000 clones, roughly 90% of them singletons. What was sequenced was PBMCs or T cells enriched from blood (not recorded which). These TCRs come from a woman aged 40 to 50 who had been exposed to COVID-19.

J is TRBJ2-1 and V is TRBV27; TRBD1 might be the D (6 bases). The CDR3 is made up of 14 amino acids. Germline-derived CDR1 and CDR2 are MNHEY and SMNVEV (reference sequence). V lost 4 bases to trimming and J lost 4 bases, with 11 bases between them. Here the CDR3 DNA reads TGTGCCAGCAGTTCTCCAGGGGCATACAATGAGCAGTTCTTC. It is translated as CASSSPGAYNEQFF.

The rearrangement links TRBV10-1 to TRBJ2-2; D gene uncertain. The CDR3 consists of 13 residues. Trimming removed 0 bases from V and 5 bases from J, with 4 bases in between. Per germline, CDR1 WNHNN and CDR2 SYGVQD (reference sequence). The CDR3 here is CASSESSTGELFF. CDR3 DNA: TGCGCCAGCAGTGAGTCTTCTACCGGGGAGCTGTTTTTT.

The V call is TRBV30, the J call TRBJ2-3; TRBD2 matches 11 bases. Germline loops: CDR1 GTSNPN, CDR2 SVGIG (reference sequence). The ends lost 1 base at V and 2 bases at J; junction bases unmatched: 20. This CDR3 is 21 amino acids long. The CDR3 DNA reads as TGTGCCTGGAGTGACGGGACAGCCTCCCCACCTAGCGGGGGGCTCACAGATACGCAGTATTTT. Translating it yields CAWSDGTASPPSGGLTDTQYF. Filled out from reference TRBV30 and TRBJ2-3, the complete variable domain reads SQTIHQWPATLVQPVGSPLSLECTVEGTSNPNLYWYRQAAGRGLQLLFYSVGIGQISSEVPQNLSASRPQDRQFILSSKKLLLSDSGFYLCAWSDGTASPPSGGLTDTQYFGPGTRLTVL.

V and J are TRBV19 and TRBJ1-2; D is perhaps TRBD1 (5 bases). This CDR3 has 13 residues. Between the trimmed V and J ends, which lost 9 bases and 8 bases, there was a span of 19 bases. Germline V gene data show CDR1 as LNHDA and CDR2 as SQIVND (reference sequence). Written as DNA, the CDR3 is TGTGCCAGCTCTGGTTCAGGGTATGGCGGCTACACCTTC. This sequence encodes CASSGSGYGGYTF.

The CDR3: CSVKGQVNTEAFF. The CDR3 DNA reads TGCAGCGTTAAAGGACAGGTGAACACTGAAGCTTTCTTT. V and J are TRBV29-1 and TRBJ1-1; 7 bases map to TRBD1. The CDR3 is 13 amino acids. The ends lost 5 bases at V and 0 bases at J; junction bases unmatched: 3. CDR1 SQVTM and CDR2 ANQGSEA come from the germline V gene.

V and J are TRBV9 and TRBJ2-7, with 14 bases fitting TRBD2. CDR1 SGDLS and CDR2 YYNGEE come from the germline V gene. This CDR3 is built from 16 residues. Germline trimming cut 4 bases from V and 5 bases from J; bases unmatched to any gene: 8. DNA of the CDR3: TGTGCCAGCAGCCGAGGGACTAGCGGGAGATATGACGAGCAGTACTTC. It translates to CASSRGTSGRYDEQYF.

This rearrangement joins TRBV5-6 to TRBJ1-1; D is ambiguous. Germline V CDR1 and CDR2: SGHDT, YYEEEE. The CDR3 covers 15 residues. V gave up 0 bases and J gave up 7 bases, with 16 bases separating them. CDR3 in amino acids: CASSLGGGGRNEAFF. In nucleotides, the CDR3 is TGTGCCAGCAGCTTGGGGGGAGGAGGGAGGAATGAAGCTTTCTTT.

This clone showed up just once. The rearrangement joins TRBV10-2 to TRBJ2-5; 8 bases are a match to TRBD2. Per the germline V gene, CDR1 is WSHSY and CDR2 is SAAADI. The CDR3 totals 13 residues. With V trimmed by 5 bases and J by 4 bases, 3 bases remained unmatched. The CDR3 nucleotides read TGCGCCAGCAGTAGCGGGGGTATAGAGACCCAGTACTTC. Protein: CASSSGGIETQYF.

V is TRBV11-2 and J is TRBJ1-6; 11 bases agree with TRBD1. Germline CDR1 SGHAT, CDR2 FQNNGV. The CDR3 spans 17 residues. Trimming removed 4 bases from V and 7 bases from J; junction bases left unmatched: 9. CDR3 nucleotide sequence: TGTGCCAGCAGCTCGACCGGGACAGGGGGTCGGAATTCACCCCTCCACTTT. This translates into CASSSTGTGGRNSPLHF.

CDR3 protein: CSVEFPDRALSGANVLTF. Written as DNA, the CDR3 is TGCAGCGTTGAATTCCCGGACAGGGCCCTCTCTGGGGCCAACGTCCTGACTTTC. J is TRBJ2-6 and V is TRBV29-1; 8 bases line up with TRBD1. V trimming: 2 bases; J trimming: 0 bases; junction bases outside the gene matches: 9. The germline V gene encodes CDR1 SQVTM and CDR2 ANQGSEA. The CDR3 length is 18 residues.

A single count supports this clone. Here the CDR3 reads CASSFFGTASGANVLTF. CDR3 in DNA: TGTGCCAGCAGCTTTTTTGGTACAGCCTCTGGGGCCAACGTCCTGACTTTC. The gene calls are TRBV7-9 and TRBJ2-6; D unresolved. The CDR3 is 17 amino acids. V was shortened by 3 bases and J by 0 bases, with 12 bases between the two germline ends. From germline, CDR1 is SEHNR and CDR2 FQNEAQ (reference sequence).

This rearrangement joins TRBV11-2 to TRBJ2-5, with 8 bases identical to TRBD2. CDR1 is SGHAT, CDR2 FQNNGV, per germline. The V and J ends lost 4 bases and 4 bases, in that order; junction bases with no gene match: 17. The CDR3 is 18 amino acids. In DNA, the CDR3 is TGTGCCAGCAGCTCACCGCCGGTGGGACGGGGGGGCCGAGAGACCCAGTACTTC. Residues: CASSSPPVGRGGRETQYF.

For the CDR3, the DNA is TGTGCCAGCTCACCACTAGCGGGGGACGTGGAGACCCAGTACTTC. This gives the protein CASSPLAGDVETQYF. V gene TRBV18 combines with J gene TRBJ2-5, with 9 bases fitting TRBD2. The CDR3 length is 15 residues. V trimming: 1 base; J trimming: 5 bases; junction bases outside the gene matches: 5. From germline, CDR1 is KGHSH and CDR2 LQKENI.

V gene TRBV18 combines with J gene TRBJ1-2; D perhaps matches TRBD1 (5 bases). V shed 3 bases and J shed 1 base, with 6 bases lying between them. Per germline, CDR1 KGHSH and CDR2 LQKENI. This CDR3 has 13 amino acids. The CDR3 DNA reads TGTGCCAGCTCACCGACAGTTAACTATGGCTACACCTTC. The encoded protein is CASSPTVNYGYTF. Supplemented by reference TRBV18 and TRBJ1-2, the full variable domain reads NAGVMQNPRHLVRRRGQEARLRCSPMKGHSHVYWYRQLPEEGLKFMVYLQKENIIDESGMPKERFSAEFPKEGPSILRIQQVVRGDSAAYFCASSPTVNYGYTFGSGTRLTVV.

CDR3 sequence (DNA): TGCGCCAGCACCCCTGGGGGTCTAGCGGGAACTAACTCCTACGAGCAGTACTTC. This translates into CASTPGGLAGTNSYEQYF. V and J are TRBV5-1 and TRBJ2-7; TRBD2 matches 9 bases. Looked up from germline, CDR1 is SGHRS and CDR2 is YFSETQ. The V gene end was trimmed by 6 bases and the J gene end by 0 bases; junction bases not matched to a gene: 16. This CDR3 has 18 residues.

The V gene is TRBV18, the J gene TRBJ2-5, with D perhaps TRBD2 (5 bases). CDR1 and CDR2 from the germline V gene are KGHSH and LQKENI. V lost 2 bases and J lost 3, with 7 bases in between. The CDR3 contains 13 residues. This chain's CDR3 is CASSPIGKETQYF. As DNA, the CDR3 is TGTGCCAGCTCACCAATCGGGAAAGAGACCCAGTACTTC.

This clone was seen a handful of times. The J gene is TRBJ1-2, the V gene TRBV5-1; 9 positions agree with TRBD1. J lost 9 bases, V lost 1 base, and 10 bases had no gene match. The CDR3 is made up of 15 amino acids. Germline-derived CDR1 and CDR2 are SGHRS and YFSETQ. The CDR3 nucleotides read TGCGCCAGCAGCTTGATGATGGGGACAGGGCAGCGCTACACCTTC. This gives the protein CASSLMMGTGQRYTF.

This sequence joins TRBV7-2 and TRBJ2-3; a possible D gene is TRBD1 (6 bases). The germline V gene encodes CDR1 SGHTA and CDR2 FQGNSA. V was cut by 4 bases and J by 7 bases, with 12 bases left in between. There are 13 residues in the CDR3. DNA for the CDR3: TGTGCCAGCAGCTCGGCACAGGGATATACGCAGTATTTT. Amino acids: CASSSAQGYTQYF.

The chain uses TRBV18 and TRBJ1-3, with 7 bases matching TRBD1. The CDR3 is made up of 15 amino acids. Trimming cost V 9 bases and J 4 bases; bases outside gene matches: 12. The germline V gene has CDR1 KGHSH and CDR2 LQKENI. CDR3 bases: TGTGCCAGTACAGGACAGGTCAGCCTGGGAAACACCATATATTTT. It specifies CASTGQVSLGNTIYF.

The V and J genes are TRBV5-4 and TRBJ1-1; weak D call: TRBD1 (6 bases). Germline V gives CDR1 SGHNT, CDR2 YYREEE (reference sequence). The V gene lost 2 bases and the J gene lost 5 bases, with 13 bases spanning the gap. The CDR3 contains 14 residues. The CDR3 sequence is CASSLGQSWTEAFF. The DNA of the CDR3 is TGTGCCAGCAGCTTAGGACAGTCCTGGACTGAAGCTTTCTTT. Looking up the rest from reference TRBV5-4 and TRBJ1-1 gives the full variable domain: ETGVTQSPTHLIKTRGQQVTLRCSSQSGHNTVSWYQQALGQGPQFIFQYYREEENGRGNFPPRFSGLQFPNYSSELNVNALELDDSALYLCASSLGQSWTEAFFGQGTRLTVV.

CDR3 region: CATSRAAGTGSTLKYF. The DNA of the CDR3 is TGTGCCACCAGCAGAGCTGCCGGGACAGGGTCGACTCTGAAGTACTTC. The V call is TRBV15, the J call TRBJ2-7; 9 bases are shared with TRBD1. Germline V gene lookup returns CDR1 LNHNV and CDR2 YYDKDF (reference sequence). The CDR3 has 16 amino acids. The V segment lost 1 base and the J segment 11 bases; nucleotides outside the gene matches: 15.

The chain employs TRBV30 and TRBJ1-6; D possibly corresponds to TRBD1 (6 bases). Trimming took 3 bases from V and 8 from J, leaving 11 bases between them. The V gene's germline CDR1 is GTSNPN and CDR2 SVGIG (reference sequence). The CDR3 extends over 13 amino acids. Written as DNA, the CDR3 is TGTGCCTGGAGAGACAGGTCTGATTCACCCCTCCACTTT. Translated, it gives CAWRDRSDSPLHF.

This chain joins TRBV18 and TRBJ1-3; maybe TRBD1 (6 bases). The germline V gene encodes CDR1 KGHSH and CDR2 LQKENI. The CDR3 is 15 residues long. Between the trimmed V and J ends, which lost 4 bases and 7 bases, there was a span of 17 bases. This chain's CDR3 is CASSRRTTGQNTIYF. CDR3 sequence (DNA): TGTGCCAGCTCACGCCGAACCACAGGGCAGAACACCATATATTTT.

This rearrangement joins TRBV5-6 to TRBJ2-3; 7 bases agree with TRBD1. The CDR3 covers 15 residues. With V trimmed by 0 bases and J by 3 bases, 4 bases remained unmatched. CDR1 is SGHDT and CDR2 is YYEEEE in the germline V gene. CDR3 DNA: TGTGCCAGCAGCTTGGGAGGGGGCGAAACAGATACGCAGTATTTT. Translated, it gives CASSLGGGETDTQYF.